One sample yielded the 20 T cell receptor beta chains listed below, sequenced in a study of blood T cell repertoires in COVID-19. The method was immunoSEQ multiplex PCR; TCRdb's version includes in-frame clones alone and lacks a portion of them. The sample holds over 300,000 clones, over 75% seen once. The sample comprised PBMCs or T cells enriched from blood (not recorded which). The receptors come from a woman between 40 and 55 years old who had recovered from COVID-19.

The chain recombines TRBV7-8 with TRBJ1-2; 7 positions match TRBD1. The ends lost 5 bases at V and 1 base at J; junction bases unmatched: 4. Germline V gene data show CDR1 as SGHVS and CDR2 as FQNEAQ. The CDR3 has 14 amino acids. CDR3 sequence: CASSQGQHNYGYTF. The DNA for the CDR3 is TGTGCCAGCAGCCAGGGACAGCATAACTATGGCTACACCTTC.

CDR3 bases: TGTGCCAGCAGCTTAGCGCGAGATAGCTCACTCTCCTACGAGCAGTACTTC. It encodes CASSLARDSSLSYEQYF. V gene TRBV7-6 combines with J gene TRBJ2-7; D uncertain. V lost 0 bases and J 0 bases, leaving 15 bases between the germline ends. The germline V gene encodes CDR1 SGHVS and CDR2 FNYEAQ. CDR3 length: 17 residues.

The table lists this clone with a few counts. The chain joins TRBV7-9 to TRBJ2-3, with D uncertain. The CDR3 consists of 16 residues. The V end was cut by 5 bases, the J end by 4 bases, with 19 bases between. CDR1 is SEHNR and CDR2 is FQNEAQ in the germline V gene (reference sequence). The CDR3 here is CASSPPYRLDSDTQYF. The CDR3 coding sequence is TGTGCCAGCAGCCCCCCCTATAGGCTAGACTCAGATACGCAGTATTTT.

This rearrangement joins TRBV7-2 to TRBJ2-1, with 10 bases identical to TRBD1. Germline-derived CDR1 and CDR2 are SGHTA and FQGNSA. The length of the CDR3 is 16 residues. V trimming: 2 bases; J trimming: 8 bases; junction bases outside the gene matches: 9. Here the CDR3 DNA reads TGTGCCAGCAGCTTAATGACGGACAGGGGGGCCCATGAGCAGTTCTTC. It translates to CASSLMTDRGAHEQFF.

This clone was detected a few times. This chain connects TRBV18 to TRBJ1-1, with TRBD1 matching over 7 bases. The junction had 12 bases not matched to a gene; V was cut back by 1 base and J by 1 base. The CDR3 has 18 amino acids. Germline assignment: CDR1 KGHSH and CDR2 LQKENI. The CDR3 DNA is TGTGCCAGCTCACCACGGATGACAGTGACAGGGAAGAACACTGAAGCTTTCTTT. This encodes CASSPRMTVTGKNTEAFF. Together with reference TRBV18 and TRBJ1-1, the CDR3 gives the full variable domain: NAGVMQNPRHLVRRRGQEARLRCSPMKGHSHVYWYRQLPEEGLKFMVYLQKENIIDESGMPKERFSAEFPKEGPSILRIQQVVRGDSAAYFCASSPRMTVTGKNTEAFFGQGTRLTVV.

This chain joins TRBV7-2 and TRBJ1-3; TRBD1 matches 10 bases. Germline values: CDR1 SGHTA, CDR2 FQGNSA. The CDR3 runs to 17 residues. With 5 bases clipped from V and 0 bases from J, the junction kept 7 bases outside the gene matches. The CDR3 is CASSRDRGPSSGNTIYF. The CDR3 DNA is TGTGCCAGCAGCCGGGACAGGGGACCAAGCTCTGGAAACACCATATATTTT.

The chain combines TRBV30 with TRBJ2-7; possibly TRBD2 for D (7 bases). Germline assignment: CDR1 GTSNPN and CDR2 SVGIG (reference sequence). V shed 3 bases and J shed 0 bases, with 12 bases lying between them. The CDR3 loop spans 14 amino acids. This CDR3 is CAWRGGGSSYEQYF. Here the CDR3 DNA reads TGTGCCTGGAGAGGGGGAGGGAGCTCCTACGAGCAGTACTTC.

This clone showed up just once. V is TRBV7-3 and J is TRBJ2-1; TRBD2 aligns across 11 bases. The CDR3 covers 15 residues. V gave up 5 bases and J gave up 8 bases; unmatched junction bases: 8. Germline CDR1 is SGHTA and CDR2 is FQGTGA. This CDR3 is CASSGASGGLDEQFF. Here the CDR3 DNA reads TGTGCCAGCAGCGGAGCTAGCGGGGGGCTAGATGAGCAGTTCTTC.

This sequence joins TRBV27 and TRBJ2-5; 14 positions agree with TRBD2. There are 15 residues in the CDR3. Germline-derived CDR1 and CDR2 are MNHEY and SMNVEV (reference sequence). With 5 bases clipped from V and 4 bases from J, the junction kept 3 bases outside the gene matches. In nucleotides, the CDR3 is TGTGCCAGCAGTCCCGGGACTAGCGGGGGAGAGACCCAGTACTTC. Its protein is CASSPGTSGGETQYF.

The rearrangement uses TRBV15 and TRBJ1-3, with D possibly matching TRBD1 (5 bases). With 3 bases removed from V and 0 bases from J, the gap between germline ends came to 12 bases. CDR3 size: 16 residues. The germline gives CDR1 LNHNV, CDR2 YYDKDF (reference sequence). CDR3 region: CATSSSGIDSGNTIYF. As DNA, the CDR3 is TGTGCCACCAGCAGTTCAGGGATTGACTCTGGAAACACCATATATTTT.

The chain employs TRBV15 and TRBJ2-1; 7 nucleotides agree with TRBD2. Germline V gene sequence: CDR1 LNHNV, CDR2 YYDKDF (reference sequence). V lost 1 base to trimming and J lost 0 bases; unmatched junction nucleotides: 12. The CDR3 has 19 residues. The CDR3 nucleotides read TGTGCCACCAGCAGAGCTTTAACTAGCGCTTTCGGCTCCTACAATGAGCAGTTCTTC. It translates to CATSRALTSAFGSYNEQFF.

V usage is TRBV10-3 and J usage is TRBJ2-7; TRBD1 aligns across 8 bases. This CDR3 is built from 13 residues. Germline loops: CDR1 ENHRY, CDR2 SYGVKD. V shed 8 bases and J 3 bases; nucleotides not matched to a gene: 6. The CDR3 region has the DNA TGTGCCATCCGGGGACAGGAACACTACGAGCAGTACTTC. Encoded protein: CAIRGQEHYEQYF.

The V call is TRBV29-1, the J call TRBJ1-1, with TRBD1 matching over 10 bases. This CDR3 has 13 residues. V lost 6 bases, J lost 8 bases, and 9 bases stayed unmatched. In germline, CDR1 is SQVTM, CDR2 ANQGSEA. CDR3 region: CSVRTGGQGEAFF. The CDR3 DNA is TGCAGCGTCCGGACAGGGGGTCAAGGGGAAGCTTTCTTT.

This chain connects TRBV6-5 to TRBJ1-2; D possibly corresponds to TRBD1 (6 bases). Trimming removed 8 bases from V and 4 bases from J, with 14 bases in between. The germline V gene encodes CDR1 MNHEY and CDR2 SVGAGI. The CDR3 covers 13 residues. The CDR3 sequence: CASGAGAIYGYTF. CDR3 nucleotides: TGTGCCAGCGGGGCAGGGGCGATCTATGGCTACACCTTC.

The chain employs TRBV10-1 and TRBJ1-1; TRBD1 aligns across 8 bases. There are 14 residues in the CDR3. V lost 3 bases to trimming and J lost 4 bases; unmatched junction nucleotides: 4. Germline CDR1 and CDR2: WNHNN and SYGVQD (reference sequence). CDR3 sequence reads: CASSESGGITEAFF. CDR3 nucleotide sequence: TGCGCCAGCAGTGAATCAGGGGGCATCACTGAAGCTTTCTTT.

The chain joins TRBV5-4 to TRBJ1-1; weak D call: TRBD1 (5 bases). Germline CDR1 and CDR2: SGHNT and YYREEE (reference sequence). The CDR3 totals 13 residues. Between the trimmed V and J ends, which lost 3 bases and 1 base, there was a span of 7 bases. CDR3 DNA sequence: TGTGCCAGCAGCTCCCAGGGGAACACTGAAGCTTTCTTT. Protein sequence: CASSSQGNTEAFF. Full variable domain (rest looked up from reference TRBV5-4 and TRBJ1-1): ETGVTQSPTHLIKTRGQQVTLRCSSQSGHNTVSWYQQALGQGPQFIFQYYREEENGRGNFPPRFSGLQFPNYSSELNVNALELDDSALYLCASSSQGNTEAFFGQGTRLTVV.

The chain carries TRBV5-1 and TRBJ1-2; D gene unclear. Germline V gene lookup returns CDR1 SGHRS and CDR2 YFSETQ. The V and J ends lost 5 bases and 6 bases respectively, with 20 bases between them. The CDR3 loop spans 15 amino acids. For the CDR3, the DNA is TGCGCCAGCAGGTTGTTCGACGGATCGGGAGATGGCTACACCTTC. This gives the protein CASRLFDGSGDGYTF.

The chain links TRBV3-1 (or the pseudogene TRBV3-2) to TRBJ1-2, with D perhaps matching TRBD1 (6 bases). Germline assignment: CDR1 LGHDT and CDR2 YNNKEL (reference sequence). Trimming took 1 base from V and 3 from J, leaving 9 bases between them. This CDR3 region has 14 residues. The CDR3 is CASSQVAGDYGYTF. The CDR3 DNA reads TGTGCCAGCAGCCAAGTAGCAGGGGACTATGGCTACACCTTC.

The chain combines TRBV3-1 (or the pseudogene TRBV3-2) with TRBJ2-2; 15 bases fit TRBD2. Germline trimming cut 6 bases from V and 0 bases from J; bases unmatched to any gene: 5. CDR1 LGHDT and CDR2 YNNKEL come from the germline V gene (reference sequence). There are 18 residues in the CDR3. Written as DNA, the CDR3 is TGTGCCAGCAGTCTCGGACTAGCGGGGGGGACGAACACCGGGGAGCTGTTTTTT. Translation gives CASSLGLAGGTNTGELFF.

CDR3 nucleotide sequence: TGTGCCAGCAGCTTGGGGGTTTCTGGAGCTGGAAACACCATATATTTT. Protein: CASSLGVSGAGNTIYF. The chain links TRBV5-4 to TRBJ1-3; D unresolved. Trimming shortened V by 0 bases and J by 2 bases, and 12 bases separated the two germline ends. The CDR3 is 16 amino acids. Germline loops: CDR1 SGHNT, CDR2 YYREEE (reference sequence).